What follows are 5 T cell receptor beta chains derived from one specimen sequenced in a study of T cell responses to AZD1222 COVID-19 vaccine (dated by TCRdb to the early 2020s). This specimen's time point label, per the study, means: about 28 days (+/-7) after the second vaccine dose. What the treatment or condition label conveys for this sample: meningococcal conjugate vaccine given as trial control. The receptor library was made with the immunoSEQ multiplex PCR assay. As stored in TCRdb, this immuneACCESS dataset retains in-frame rearrangements with V and J assigned. A fraction of the clones does not appear; measured against another copy, unresolved V genes explain less than half of the discrepancy, and the remainder lacks a known reason. This sample has about 180,000 clones in its table, and over 80% of those were observed once. Under 1.1% of the sample belongs to the ten largest clones. Source: peripheral blood, taken 28 days after the second dose of the MenACWY control vaccine. These receptors were taken from an adult who received the MenACWY meningococcal vaccine as a control.

This clone was recorded once. This chain joins TRBV7-9 and TRBJ1-4; 7 bases line up with TRBD1. V lost 5 bases and J lost 2; bases outside the gene matches: 5. The CDR3 runs 15 residues. CDR1 is SEHNR and CDR2 is FQNEAQ in the germline V gene (reference sequence). The CDR3 DNA is TGTGCCAGCAGCCTAGGGGGCTTGACTAATGAAAAACTGTTTTTT. Amino acid sequence: CASSLGGLTNEKLFF. Together with reference TRBV7-9 and TRBJ1-4, the CDR3 gives the full variable domain: DTGVSQNPRHKITKRGQNVTFRCDPISEHNRLYWYRQTLGQGPEFLTYFQNEAQLEKSRLLSDRFSAERPKGSFSTLEIQRTEQGDSAMYLCASSLGGLTNEKLFFGSGTQLSVL.

This clone was seen just once. J is TRBJ2-1 and V is TRBV14, with a tentative D call TRBD2 (6 bases). Germline V lookup: CDR1 SGHDN, CDR2 FVKESK. The V end lost 3 bases, the J end lost 10 bases, and 13 bases lay between the germline ends. This CDR3 has 13 residues. As DNA, the CDR3 is TGTGCCAGCAGCCAGGTTGGGGCGGGGGAGCAGTTCTTC. Its protein is CASSQVGAGEQFF.

The chain employs TRBV3-1 (or the pseudogene TRBV3-2) and TRBJ2-4; D possibly uses TRBD1 or TRBD2 (5 bases each). The germline gives CDR1 LGHDT, CDR2 YNNKEL (reference sequence). This CDR3 comprises 16 residues. Trimming took 3 bases from V and 0 from J, leaving 12 bases between them. CDR3 protein: CASSHDGTLAKNIQYF. The CDR3 bases are TGTGCCAGCAGCCACGACGGGACGCTAGCCAAAAACATTCAGTACTTC.

A note on this clone: Other DNA variants within this sample encode the same CDR3. The chain is built from TRBV19 and TRBJ2-3; no reliable D call. The germline gives CDR1 LNHDA, CDR2 SQIVND (reference sequence). The CDR3 loop spans 12 amino acids. With 5 bases removed from V and 3 bases from J, the gap between germline ends came to 6 bases. CDR3 amino acids: CASSRRTDTQYF. The CDR3 nucleotides are TGTGCCAGTAGTCGGCGAACAGATACGCAGTATTTT.

The CDR3 spells CASSLGTGGRAFF. The CDR3 bases are TGTGCCAGCAGCCTCGGGACAGGGGGCCGGGCTTTCTTT. The chain uses TRBV12-3 or TRBV12-4 and TRBJ1-1; TRBD1 matches 12 bases. This CDR3 is 13 amino acids long. After removal of 6 bases from V and 11 bases from J, the junction contained 7 bases not matched to a gene.